The 24 T cell receptor beta chains below were found in one sample sequenced in a study of metastatic and nonmetastatic thyroid tumors. TCRdb re-called the PCR reads via MiXCR. The data show roughly 15,000 clones, about 26% seen once. Each patient went into thyroid surgery without having received any treatment. The sequenced material came from tumor tissue. The receptors shown here come from a female donor with papillary thyroid cancer or a benign thyroid nodule (not recorded which). Some clones in this sample may be carry-over from other donors' samples.

The rearrangement uses TRBV30 and TRBJ1-3, with D possibly TRBD1 on 5 matching bases. This CDR3 contains 14 residues. From germline, CDR1 is GTSNPN and CDR2 SVGIG (reference sequence). Between the trimmed V and J ends, which lost 5 bases and 7 bases, there was a span of 18 bases. The CDR3 DNA is TGTGCCTGGTCCCAAGGGCAGGGCCGGAACACCATATATTTT. It encodes CAWSQGQGRNTIYF. The variable domain in full, with the rest retrieved from reference TRBV30 and TRBJ1-3, is SQTIHQWPATLVQPVGSPLSLECTVEGTSNPNLYWYRQAAGRGLQLLFYSVGIGQISSEVPQNLSASRPQDRQFILSSKKLLLSDSGFYLCAWSQGQGRNTIYFGEGSWLTVV.

This clone was counted between two and nine times. This chain connects TRBV28 to TRBJ1-2; no reliable D call. Germline V gene data show CDR1 as MDHEN and CDR2 as SYDVKM. The CDR3 loop spans 18 amino acids. Deletions cut 7 bases from V and 3 bases from J, with 27 bases between. The CDR3 sequence is CASILNQWRRKWYYGYTF. The DNA of the CDR3 is TGTGCCAGCATCCTCAATCAGTGGCGCCGGAAATGGTACTATGGCTACACCTTC.

This clone appeared once. J is TRBJ2-7 and V is TRBV7-2, with unresolved D. This CDR3 contains 14 residues. The germline V gene has CDR1 SGHTA and CDR2 FQGNSA. The V end lost 5 bases, the J end lost 0 bases, and 11 bases lay between the germline ends. CDR3: CASSGGVSSYEQYF. CDR3 nucleotide sequence: TGTGCCAGCAGCGGCGGTGTTAGCTCCTACGAGCAGTACTTC.

This clone occurred many times. The chain is built from TRBV28 and TRBJ1-1; 7 bases align to TRBD1. Germline CDR1 is MDHEN and CDR2 is SYDVKM. The CDR3 runs to 14 residues. J lost 2 bases, V lost 6 bases, and 6 bases had no gene match. CDR3 region: CASRTGQINTEAFF. In DNA, the CDR3 is TGTGCCAGCAGAACGGGACAGATAAACACTGAAGCTTTCTTT.

This clone showed up just once. V usage is TRBV5-1 and J usage is TRBJ2-3; unclear D gene. V lost 2 bases, J lost 6 bases, and 10 bases lay in between. Germline values: CDR1 SGHRS, CDR2 YFSETQ. The CDR3 runs to 13 residues. The CDR3 bases are TGCGCCAGCAGCTTCTGGGGAAGGGATACGCAGTATTTT. Protein sequence: CASSFWGRDTQYF.

This clone was observed at least ten times. The same CDR3 can be traced to other DNA sequences in this sample. The V and J genes are TRBV27 and TRBJ2-2, with TRBD2 matching over 15 bases. This CDR3 is 17 amino acids long. CDR1 is MNHEY and CDR2 is SMNVEV in the germline V gene (reference sequence). V shed 6 bases and J 7 bases; nucleotides not matched to a gene: 9. The CDR3 bases are TGTGCCAGCAGCGGACTAGCGGGAGGGGGGGTCAGCGGGGAGCTGTTTTTT. Translated, it gives CASSGLAGGGVSGELFF.

V is TRBV11-2 and J is TRBJ2-7; 9 bases are a match to TRBD1. J was trimmed by 7 bases and V by 5 bases; bases with no gene match: 6. The CDR3 sequence is 13 residues long. CDR1 and CDR2 from the germline V gene are SGHAT and FQNNGV. The CDR3 sequence: CASSQGTGQEQYF. The CDR3 region has the DNA TGTGCCAGCAGCCAAGGGACAGGGCAGGAGCAGTACTTC.

This clone is labeled medium-sized. V is TRBV6-1 and J is TRBJ2-3, with D maybe TRBD2 (6 bases). The ends were cut back, 6 bases at V and 1 base at J, with 14 bases in the middle. The CDR3 runs 15 residues. The germline V gene has CDR1 MNHNS and CDR2 SASEGT. The CDR3 region has the DNA TGTGCCAGCAGAGTCCGGGACTTTCGCACAGATACGCAGTATTTT. As protein: CASRVRDFRTDTQYF.

The chain has TRBV9 and TRBJ1-4, with D possibly being TRBD1 (5 bases). Germline CDR1 and CDR2: SGDLS and YYNGEE. The length of the CDR3 is 15 residues. Deletions cut 6 bases from V and 0 bases from J, with 12 bases between. In DNA form, the CDR3 reads TGTGCCAGCACCCCGGGACCGACAACTAATGAAAAACTGTTTTTT. It specifies CASTPGPTTNEKLFF.

This clone was counted a few times. It may be a read error: a sequence one base away is much more abundant. The chain is built from TRBV12-3 or TRBV12-4 and TRBJ2-4, with D unresolved. The CDR3 has 14 amino acids. Here the CDR3 reads CVSTRSGAKNIQYF. The CDR3 bases are TGTGTCTCAACCAGGTCGGGAGCCAAAAACATTCAGTACTTC.

This clone was seen a handful of times. Because the CDR3's place on the DNA is in doubt, the DNA is left out and the CDR3 is given as listed by TCRdb. This CDR3 reads CASILGQRNEQYF. The rearrangement links TRBV12-3 or TRBV12-4 to TRBJ2-7; the table's D call TRBD1 went unverified against the DNA. The CDR3 comprises 13 residues, both ends counted.

For this clone: This may be a read error: a much more frequent sequence differs by one nucleotide. The same CDR3 arises from other DNA sequences in this sample as well. J is TRBJ2-5 and V is TRBV5-4; a possible D gene is TRBD1 (6 bases). Germline CDR1 reads SGHNT; CDR2 reads YYREEE (reference sequence). The CDR3 extends over 15 amino acids. This CDR3 reads CASSLVGARKETQYF. The DNA of the CDR3 is TGCGCCAGCAGCCTAGTGGGGGCGCGAAAAGAGACTCAGTACTTC. Looking up the rest from reference TRBV5-4 and TRBJ2-5 gives the full variable domain: ETGVTQSPTHLIKTRGQQVTLRCSSQSGHNTVSWYQQALGQGPQFIFQYYREEENGRGNFPPRFSGLQFPNYSSELNVNALELDDSALYLCASSLVGARKETQYFGPGTRLLVL.

This clone was observed at least ten times. The chain links TRBV6-2 or TRBV6-3 to TRBJ2-5; possible D gene TRBD2, 6 bases. The V end lost 6 bases, the J end lost 0 bases, and 14 bases lay between the germline ends. Germline-derived CDR1 and CDR2 are MNHEY and SVGEGT. This CDR3 is 15 amino acids long. The CDR3: CASRAALAYQETQYF. The CDR3 DNA reads as TGTGCCAGCAGAGCGGCCCTAGCGTACCAAGAGACCCAGTACTTC.

This clone was recorded at least ten times. A much larger clone differs by one base, so this may be a read error. The chain employs TRBV11-2 and TRBJ2-7, with TRBD2 identical over 7 bases. The CDR3 runs 16 residues. V lost 7 bases and J lost 0; bases outside the gene matches: 12. The germline CDR1 and CDR2 sequences are SGHAT and FQNNGV. The chain's CDR3 is CASISQERGPSYEQYF. The DNA for the CDR3 is TGTGCCAGCATCTCCCAGGAGCGGGGACCCTCCTACGAGCAGTACTTC. The entire variable domain, with the rest obtained from reference TRBV11-2 and TRBJ2-7, is as follows: EAGVAQSPRYKIIEKRQSVAFWCNPISGHATLYWYQQILGQGPKLLIQFQNNGVVDDSQLPKDRFSAERLKGVDSTLKIQPAKLEDSAVYLCASISQERGPSYEQYFGPGTRLTVT.

The sample holds one count of this clone. Other DNA sequences in the same sample also yield this CDR3. The CDR3 loop is CASSFGTGLQEQYF. The CDR3 DNA reads TGTGCCAGCAGCTTCGGGACAGGTTTACAAGAGCAGTACTTC. The genes are TRBV11-1 and TRBJ2-7; TRBD1 aligns across 8 bases. This CDR3 contains 14 residues. J gave up 7 bases and V 3 bases, and 8 bases lay outside the gene matches. Germline loops: CDR1 SGHAT, CDR2 FQDESV (reference sequence).

The V call is TRBV20-1, the J call TRBJ2-7, with D unresolved. CDR1 is DFQATT and CDR2 is SNEGSKA in the germline V gene (reference sequence). The CDR3 has 10 amino acids. The CDR3 loop is CGPTSYEQYF. The CDR3 DNA sequence: TGCGGACCAACTTCCTACGAGCAGTACTTC.

This sequence joins TRBV6-1 and TRBJ2-1; D is undetermined. CDR1 MNHNS and CDR2 SASEGT come from the germline V gene. The CDR3 consists of 15 residues. Trimming took off 4 bases at V and 2 bases at J, with 12 bases between the two ends. The CDR3 DNA follows: TGTGCCAGCAGTGGCTCGGGCAGAGCCTACAATGAGCAGTTCTTC. Translation gives CASSGSGRAYNEQFF.

This clone has ten or more counts. The chain couples TRBV29-1 to TRBJ1-2; D is ambiguous. The CDR3 has 13 residues. From germline, CDR1 is SQVTM and CDR2 ANQGSEA. V was cut by 0 bases and J by 8 bases, with 13 bases left in between. The CDR3 DNA is TGCAGCGTTGAAGATAACGGGCCGGGCGGCTACACCTTC. It is translated as CSVEDNGPGGYTF. The variable domain in full, completed from reference TRBV29-1 and TRBJ1-2, reads SAVISQKPSRDICQRGTSLTIQCQVDSQVTMMFWYRQQPGQSLTLIATANQGSEATYESGFVIDKFPISRPNLTFSTLTVSNMSPEDSSIYLCSVEDNGPGGYTFGSGTRLTVV.

This clone has a handful of counts. One junction end does not reproduce the germline sequence, and a read error may be involved. The gene calls are TRBV28 and TRBJ1-1; a weak D match, TRBD1 (5 bases). The germline V gene has CDR1 MDHEN and CDR2 SYDVKM. The CDR3 totals 17 residues. The CDR3 reads CASNKGTLRSLNAEAFF. In DNA, the CDR3 is TGTGCCAGCAACAAAGGGACCCTCAGGTCGTTGAACGCTGAAGCTTTCTTT.

With regard to this clone: An end of the junction differs from the germline gene, which may be a read error. The rearrangement joins TRBV28 to TRBJ2-7, with 7 bases that match TRBD1. Germline assignment: CDR1 MDHEN and CDR2 SYDVKM. This CDR3 is built from 16 residues. CDR3 region: CASSEGQKGAFQEQYF. The CDR3 DNA is TGTGCAAGCAGCGAGGGGCAAAAGGGGGCATTTCAGGAGCAGTACTTC.

This clone was recorded at least ten times. This sequence may be a read error, since a much larger clone differs from it by one base. The same CDR3 is also encoded by other DNA sequences in this sample. This chain uses TRBV28 with TRBJ2-7; D may be TRBD2 (5 bases). This CDR3 is built from 15 residues. Trimming left V 3 bases short and J 3 bases short, with 15 bases between. The germline gives CDR1 MDHEN, CDR2 SYDVKM. The CDR3 bases are TGTGCCAGCAGTTTGGACGACCCGGGGTACTACGAGCAGTACTTC. Protein: CASSLDDPGYYEQYF.

In regard to this clone: At one boundary the junction diverges from the germline segment, which might be a read error. The V gene is TRBV27, the J gene TRBJ1-6, with 8 positions matching TRBD1. CDR1 is MNHEY and CDR2 is SMNVEV in the germline V gene (reference sequence). The CDR3 consists of 14 residues. CDR3 protein: CASGRDRLNSPLHF. The CDR3 DNA sequence: TGTGCCAGCGGGAGGGACAGGCTAAATTCACCCCTACACTTT.

The gene calls are TRBV18 and TRBJ2-7; D may be TRBD2 (5 bases). CDR3 length: 17 residues. Germline values: CDR1 KGHSH, CDR2 LQKENI. The CDR3 coding sequence is TGTGCTAGCCCCCTAGTGCGAGGGAGCGGCATTGGGGACGAGCAGTACTTC. Translated: CASPLVRGSGIGDEQYF.

This clone has ten or more counts. The CDR3 coding sequence is TGCGCCAGCAGCTTGGGGGACTTCAACGATGAGCAGTTCTTC. Translated: CASSLGDFNDEQFF. V usage is TRBV5-1 and J usage is TRBJ2-1; a possible D gene is TRBD2 (6 bases). Germline-derived CDR1 and CDR2 are SGHRS and YFSETQ. V lost 0 bases and J lost 8, with 12 bases in between. CDR3 size: 14 residues.